A selection of T cell receptor beta chains follows, all from one sample in a study of control samples from healthy donors and cancer patients. Using immunoSEQ multiplex PCR, the repertoire was profiled, and TCRdb retains in-frame clones only, with some absent. Of around 53,000 clones listed, 87% are singletons. Sequences were obtained from PBMCs. These receptors all come from a man between 60 and 70 years old with head and neck cancer. Each CDR3 is given with its conserved first and last residue.

>TRBV19|TRBJ1-5
CASSIPSGQPQHF
>TRBV25-1|TRBJ2-6
CASSDAGDSGANVLTF
>TRBV12-3/TRBV12-4|TRBJ2-7
CASSSGTTYEQYF
>TRBV7-3|TRBJ2-1
CASSLRTETNNEQFF
>TRBV7-2|TRBJ1-4
CASSFSGTGVEKLFF
>TRBV6-1|TRBJ1-6
CASSELVADNSPLHF
>TRBV28|TRBJ1-4
CASSFRTGGSNEKLFF
>TRBV6-5|TRBJ2-7
CASSYSAVGYEQYF
>TRBV6-2/TRBV6-3|TRBJ1-1
CASSYLAGSGGKTEAFF
>TRBV12-3/TRBV12-4|TRBJ1-4
CASSVQGEKLFF
>TRBV24-1|TRBJ1-1
CASPKGQGDTEAFF
>TRBV2|TRBJ2-2
CASSEQYYHTGELFF